The T cell receptor (beta chain) described here comes from a study of blood T cell repertoires in COVID-19 (dated by TCRdb to 2018 to 2021). Regarding the research as a whole: Samples from collaborators originated in the United States, Italy and Spain and spanned both the acute and convalescent phases of COVID-19. Where available, HLA class I and class II types were taken from metadata supplied by the sample provider and were not determined by assay-based typing. The samples were drawn from two sources: the first 160 participants of the ongoing ImmuneRACE study, and 950 to 1,500 subjects contributed by 6 global collaborators. The prospective study material was composed of cDNA or gDNA derived from T cells, B-cell-depleted T cells, or PBMCs. The repertoires were released in a freely available public database meant as a resource for research on the immune response to SARS-CoV-2. Deeply sampled blood TCRbeta repertoires from subjects exposed to, actively infected with, or recovered from COVID-19 were included in the dataset. The sample metadata nearly always contained a de-identified subject ID, COVID-19 status, age in years and sex. Findings and caveats that apply to the study as a whole: How much clinical and demographic metadata was included differed by source and by participant, and the metadata was provided uncurated.

TCRbeta CDR3 regions were amplified from genomic DNA by means of the immunoSEQ Assay, a bias-controlled multiplex PCR. From the authors' description of their analysis: The number of nucleated cells in each sample was estimated from the amplification of reference gene primers within the assay. Sequence reads were collapsed and filtered to measure the absolute abundance of every unique TCRbeta CDR3 rearrangement. Productive Simpson clonality was computed per sample as the square root of Simpson's diversity index over productive rearrangements. TCRdb carries this immuneACCESS record with in-frame sequences only. Its versions omit some clonotypes, under half of them owing to an unresolved V gene in the studies checked, with the rest unexplained. Clone size and the V and J calls come from that table; the DNA yielded D and trimming. The sample data list roughly 160,000 clones, and roughly 88% of these were observed just once. 10% to 15% of the sample is taken by the ten largest.

The V end gives up 6 bases and the J end 0 bases, leaving 3 bases in the junction not matched to a gene. Its CDR3 holds 15 amino acids, cysteine through phenylalanine. The CDR3 DNA has 45 bases and is translated from base 1. The germline V gene sets CDR1 to LGHNT and CDR2 to FRNRAP. This clone was counted only a few times. Its target antigen remains unknown. No base quality information exists; no much larger clone differs at one position. Participants in the prospective study were enrolled through a virtual design, were aged roughly 18 to 100 years, and lived in fewer than 30 United States geographic areas. To assign participants to cohorts, the prospective study relied on clinical history that participants themselves reported in a screening survey and a study questionnaire. For ImmuneRACE Cohort 3, a participant was defined as recovered based on two consecutive negative NP/OP PCR tests, clearance by a healthcare professional, or resolution of symptoms. Mobile phlebotomists in the prospective study collected whole blood, serum and a nasopharyngeal or oropharyngeal swab from every participant. Over an approximately 2-month period, participants in the prospective study had the option of providing additional blood draws and questionnaires. Prospective study blood samples were shipped either frozen or at room temperature before DNA extraction.

Sequencing was performed on PBMCs or T cells enriched from blood (not recorded which). This clonotype originated in an older woman who had recovered from COVID-19. The chain is encoded by TRBV12-5 joined to TRBJ2-2; the junction holds 8 bases that match TRBD1. The bases are TGTGCTAGTGGCCTCAGGGGGCCGAACACCGGGGAGCTGTTTTTT. Translated, this is CASGLRGPNTGELFF.